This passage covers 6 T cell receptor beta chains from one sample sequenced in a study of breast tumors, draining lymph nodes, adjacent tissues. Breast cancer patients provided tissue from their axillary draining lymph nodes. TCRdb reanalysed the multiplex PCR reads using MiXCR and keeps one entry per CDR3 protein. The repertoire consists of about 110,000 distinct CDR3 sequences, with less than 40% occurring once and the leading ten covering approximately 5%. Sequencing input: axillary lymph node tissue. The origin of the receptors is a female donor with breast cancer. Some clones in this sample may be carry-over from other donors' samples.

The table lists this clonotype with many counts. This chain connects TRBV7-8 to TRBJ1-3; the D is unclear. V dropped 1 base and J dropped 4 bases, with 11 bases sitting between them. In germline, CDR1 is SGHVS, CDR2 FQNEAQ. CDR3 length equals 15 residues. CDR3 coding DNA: TGTGCCAGCAGCTTAGAGGGCATATCCGGAAACACCATATATTTT. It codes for CASSLEGISGNTIYF.

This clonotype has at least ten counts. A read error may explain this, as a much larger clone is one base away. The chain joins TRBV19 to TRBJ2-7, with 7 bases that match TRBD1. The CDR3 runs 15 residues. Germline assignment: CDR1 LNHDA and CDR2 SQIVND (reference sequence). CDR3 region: CASSMRDSFGYEQCF. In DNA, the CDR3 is TGTGCCAGTAGTATGAGGGACAGCTTTGGGTACGAGCAGTGCTTC.

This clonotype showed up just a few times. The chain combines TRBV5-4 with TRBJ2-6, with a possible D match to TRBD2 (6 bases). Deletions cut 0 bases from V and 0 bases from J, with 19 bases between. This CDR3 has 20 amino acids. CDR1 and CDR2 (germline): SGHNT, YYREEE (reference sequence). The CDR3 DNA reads TGTGCCAGCAGCTTGGGGGGAGCGGGCGAGAGGATCTCTGGGGCCAACGTCCTGACTTTC. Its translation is CASSLGGAGERISGANVLTF.

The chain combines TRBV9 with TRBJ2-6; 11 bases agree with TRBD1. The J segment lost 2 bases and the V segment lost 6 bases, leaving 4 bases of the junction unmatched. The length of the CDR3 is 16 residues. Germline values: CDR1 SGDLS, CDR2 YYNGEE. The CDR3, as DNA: TGTGCCAGCACAGTGGGACAGGGGGCTGGGGCCAACGTCCTGACTTTC. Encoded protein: CASTVGQGAGANVLTF. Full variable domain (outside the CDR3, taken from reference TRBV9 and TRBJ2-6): DSGVTQTPKHLITATGQRVTLRCSPRSGDLSVYWYQQSLDQGLQFLIQYYNGEERAKGNILERFSAQQFPDLHSELNLSSLELGDSALYFCASTVGQGAGANVLTFGAGSRLTVL.

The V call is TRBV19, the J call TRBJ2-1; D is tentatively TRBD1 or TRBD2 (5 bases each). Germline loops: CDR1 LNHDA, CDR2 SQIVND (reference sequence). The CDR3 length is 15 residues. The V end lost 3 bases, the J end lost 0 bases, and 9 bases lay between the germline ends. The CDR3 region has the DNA TGTGCCAGTAGTATCTCAGGGAGCTCCTACAATGAGCAGTTCTTC. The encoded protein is CASSISGSSYNEQFF.

The CDR3 region has the DNA TGCAGTGTCCACGGACCGTTTAATTCACCCCTCCACTTT. As protein: CSVHGPFNSPLHF. The V and J genes are TRBV20-1 and TRBJ1-6; D is undetermined. Germline assignment: CDR1 DFQATT and CDR2 SNEGSKA (reference sequence). Between the trimmed V and J ends, which lost 7 bases and 6 bases, there was a span of 13 bases. CDR3 length equals 13 residues.